Presented here are 18 T cell receptor beta chains from one specimen sequenced in a study of cytomegalovirus exposure and HLA in healthy donors (TCRdb year 2017). The protocol used for the library was the immunoSEQ multiplex PCR assay. TCRdb retrieved this table from immuneACCESS and kept in-frame rearrangements only. Not all clones are present; in checked studies, unresolved V genes account for under half, and no reason is known for the remainder. This sample has 56,000 or so clones in its table, and about 92% of those were observed once. 0.9% to 1.4% of the sample is in the top ten clones. The specimen was PBMCs. These receptors originate from a man younger than 30 in good health and CMV-seronegative.

V and J are TRBV9 and TRBJ2-3, with 9 bases that match TRBD2. From germline, CDR1 is SGDLS and CDR2 YYNGEE. This CDR3 is built from 17 residues. V lost 4 bases to trimming and J lost 0 bases; unmatched junction nucleotides: 9. The CDR3 DNA reads as TGTGCCAGCAGCCCCCTGGCTAGCGGGACTAGCACAGATACGCAGTATTTT. Amino acid sequence: CASSPLASGTSTDTQYF.

This chain connects TRBV6-5 to TRBJ2-1, with 7 bases matching TRBD2. Germline assignment: CDR1 MNHEY and CDR2 SVGAGI. V trimming: 6 bases; J trimming: 6 bases; junction bases outside the gene matches: 11. This CDR3 is built from 15 residues. The DNA of the CDR3 is TGTGCCAGCAGCAGCGCGGGAGTTCAAGGCAATGAGCAGTTCTTC. Protein: CASSSAGVQGNEQFF.

This chain connects TRBV15 to TRBJ1-3; the D gene is possibly TRBD1 (5 bases). Trimming shortened V by 2 bases and J by 2 bases, and 7 bases separated the two germline ends. Germline V gives CDR1 LNHNV, CDR2 YYDKDF (reference sequence). The CDR3 totals 14 residues. CDR3 coding DNA: TGTGCCACCAGCAGACTAGGGGCTGGAAACACCATATATTTT. Its translation is CATSRLGAGNTIYF. The entire variable domain, with the rest obtained from reference TRBV15 and TRBJ1-3, is as follows: DAMVIQNPRYQVTQFGKPVTLSCSQTLNHNVMYWYQQKSSQAPKLLFHYYDKDFNNEADTPDNFQSRRPNTSFCFLDIRSPGLGDTAMYLCATSRLGAGNTIYFGEGSWLTVV.

J is TRBJ2-1 and V is TRBV7-9; 10 nucleotides agree with TRBD2. The V gene end was trimmed by 1 base and the J gene end by 0 bases; junction bases not matched to a gene: 6. The CDR3 covers 18 residues. The germline CDR1 and CDR2 sequences are SEHNR and FQNEAQ (reference sequence). The CDR3, as DNA: TGTGCCAGCAGCTTAGGGCTAGCGGGAGCGAGCTCCTACAATGAGCAGTTCTTC. Its translation: CASSLGLAGASSYNEQFF.

J is TRBJ2-4 and V is TRBV7-9; the match to TRBD1 covers 7 bases. The CDR3 consists of 14 residues. The trim removed 5 bases at V and 16 bases at J, leaving 17 bases unmatched. Germline loops: CDR1 SEHNR, CDR2 FQNEAQ (reference sequence). The CDR3 region is CASSPGSLAGQVYF. In DNA form, the CDR3 reads TGTGCCAGCAGCCCAGGGAGTTTGGCAGGACAGGTCTACTTC.

This chain uses TRBV6-1 with TRBJ2-1; D is possibly TRBD1 (6 bases). The germline CDR1 and CDR2 sequences are MNHNS and SASEGT. V shed 6 bases and J shed 7 bases, with 19 bases lying between them. The CDR3 length is 15 residues. The CDR3 DNA is TGTGCCAGCAGACAAGGGGGAAGTGATCGGAATGAGCAGTTCTTC. It is translated as CASRQGGSDRNEQFF.

This chain links TRBV7-3 with TRBJ1-2; the match to TRBD1 covers 7 bases. Germline V CDR1 and CDR2: SGHTA, FQGTGA. V shed 1 base and J 3 bases; nucleotides not matched to a gene: 2. This CDR3 spans 14 amino acids. The CDR3 bases are TGTGCCAGCAGCTTAAGTGGGACAGACTATGGCTACACCTTC. This translates into CASSLSGTDYGYTF.

V and J are TRBV28 and TRBJ1-2, with a possible D match to TRBD1 (6 bases). V was shortened by 2 bases and J by 5 bases, with 15 bases between the two germline ends. Germline CDR1 and CDR2: MDHEN and SYDVKM. This CDR3 has 15 residues. The CDR3 DNA follows: TGTGCCAGCAGTTTAACAGGGACGGAATGGTATGGCTACACCTTC. Protein: CASSLTGTEWYGYTF.

The chain couples TRBV7-9 to TRBJ2-7; D is perhaps TRBD2 (5 bases). CDR1 is SEHNR and CDR2 is FQNEAQ in the germline V gene (reference sequence). The CDR3 is 14 residues long. With 1 base removed from V and 6 bases from J, the gap between germline ends came to 13 bases. The DNA for the CDR3 is TGTGCCAGCAGCTTAGTTGGCGGACTTTCCGAGCAGTACTTC. Translating gives CASSLVGGLSEQYF.

J is TRBJ2-2 and V is TRBV7-9; 8 bases fit TRBD1. Germline CDR1 SEHNR, CDR2 FQNEAQ (reference sequence). V lost 4 bases, J lost 1 base, and 11 bases stayed unmatched. This CDR3 has 18 amino acids. Here the CDR3 DNA reads TGTGCCAGCAGCTCGCCTACTGGGACAGGAAGGAACACCGGGGAGCTGTTTTTT. Translating gives CASSSPTGTGRNTGELFF.

This clone was seen a handful of times. The gene calls are TRBV4-1 and TRBJ1-5, with unresolved D. The CDR3 has 16 residues. The V end was cut by 0 bases, the J end by 3 bases, with 12 bases between. CDR1 and CDR2 (germline): MGHRA, YSYEKL. The CDR3 nucleotides are TGCGCCAGCAGCCAAGATCTGTCCGGTGCCAATCAGCCCCAGCATTTT. Its protein product is CASSQDLSGANQPQHF.

The rearrangement uses TRBV27 and TRBJ2-7, with D tentatively TRBD1 (5 bases). V was clipped by 3 bases and J by 3 bases, with 12 bases between them. CDR3 length equals 14 residues. The V gene's germline CDR1 is MNHEY and CDR2 SMNVEV (reference sequence). CDR3 DNA: TGTGCCAGCAGTTTTAATGGACAACTCTACGAGCAGTACTTC. It codes for CASSFNGQLYEQYF.

V gene TRBV28 combines with J gene TRBJ2-7, with D uncertain. This CDR3 contains 15 residues. V gave up 2 bases and J gave up 5 bases, with 16 bases separating them. Germline lookup yields CDR1 MDHEN and CDR2 SYDVKM. The CDR3 sequence is CASSLILTGLDEQYF. The CDR3 DNA follows: TGTGCCAGCAGTTTAATATTGACGGGTCTCGACGAGCAGTACTTC.

This clone was seen a single time. The rearrangement uses TRBV4-3 and TRBJ2-1, with 12 nucleotides matching TRBD2. Trimming took 4 bases from V and 7 from J; bases not matched to a gene: 5. CDR1 and CDR2 (germline): LGHNA, YSLEER. The CDR3 sequence is 15 residues long. CDR3 sequence: CASSLGTSGLNEQFF. The CDR3 nucleotides are TGCGCCAGCAGCCTCGGGACTAGCGGGCTAAATGAGCAGTTCTTC.

The chain recombines TRBV27 with TRBJ1-5; D ambiguous. The germline CDR1 and CDR2 sequences are MNHEY and SMNVEV (reference sequence). The CDR3 consists of 14 residues. The V end lost 6 bases, the J end lost 7 bases, and 16 bases lay between the germline ends. The CDR3 is CASSRLGGRQPQHF. CDR3 bases: TGTGCCAGCAGCCGCCTGGGCGGGCGCCAGCCCCAGCATTTT.

This clone was observed a handful of times. This chain links TRBV4-1 with TRBJ2-7; D may be TRBD1 (5 bases). In germline, CDR1 is MGHRA, CDR2 YSYEKL. Trimming pared 5 bases from V and 1 base from J, leaving 9 bases between. This CDR3 spans 13 amino acids. In DNA, the CDR3 is TGCGCCAGCAGCAACGGACAATCCTACGAGCAGTACTTC. Its translation is CASSNGQSYEQYF.

The gene calls are TRBV5-6 and TRBJ2-5, with a tentative D call TRBD2 (5 bases). Trimming took 1 base from V and 6 from J, leaving 10 bases between them. Germline CDR1 reads SGHDT; CDR2 reads YYEEEE. The CDR3 consists of 13 residues. The CDR3 protein is CASSLWEYKTQYF. DNA for the CDR3: TGTGCCAGCAGCTTGTGGGAGTACAAGACCCAGTACTTC.

The chain joins TRBV7-2 to TRBJ1-3, with D unresolved. Germline V CDR1 and CDR2: SGHTA, FQGNSA. Between the trimmed V and J ends, which lost 5 bases and 0 bases, there was a span of 11 bases. The CDR3 spans 15 residues. The chain's CDR3 is CASSPQSDSGNTIYF. The CDR3 region has the DNA TGTGCCAGCAGCCCCCAATCAGACTCTGGAAACACCATATATTTT.